This section outlines one TCR beta chain sequence together with its context. Its target is unknown. Germline CDR1 MNHEY, CDR2 SVGAGI. The V end lost 4 bases, the J end lost 0 bases, and 9 bases lay between the germline ends. This CDR3 comprises 14 residues. These data belong to a study of long-term antiretroviral therapy in people with HIV. They ran version v3.0 of the immunoSEQ assay at survey level. Sequenced by immunoSEQ multiplex PCR; TCRdb stores in-frame clones only, minus some. Here the sample spans 30,000 or so clones, 80% to 95% being singletons. Study-level results: The ART regimens used between about 2004 and 2017 may be less effective than current ones. Records did not include ART adherence, viral resistance or therapy changes.

Sequencing used unsorted PBMCs, obtained about 5.3 years after starting antiretroviral therapy. V usage is TRBV6-5 and J usage is TRBJ1-2, with a tentative D call TRBD1 (6 bases). The receptor comes from a woman aged 40 to 50 with HIV. The CDR3 sequence is CASSLDSANYGYTF. The CDR3 nucleotides read TGTGCCAGCAGTTTGGACAGCGCTAACTATGGCTACACCTTC.